Presented here are 14 T cell receptor beta chains from one specimen sequenced in a study of blood T cells in healthy people across ages. Using a J-beta primer mix together with a sample-barcoded 5' primer, a second PCR was run for roughly 6 to 12 cycles. Each CDR3 protein is one row after TCRdb ran MiXCR on the 5' RACE reads. The sample holds roughly 1,500,000 distinct CDR3 sequences, around 35% seen once. Sequencing was performed on blood. These receptors were taken from a woman younger than 45 in good health.

This clonotype was recorded many times. The chain carries TRBV10-3 and TRBJ2-5, with a tentative D call TRBD2 (6 bases). CDR3 length: 13 amino acids. V was pared by 10 bases and J by 5 bases, with 17 bases between. Germline CDR1 and CDR2: ENHRY and SYGVKD. CDR3 nucleotide sequence: TGTGCCACCATGGGGGAGGAGAGTGAGACCCAGTACTTC. As protein: CATMGEESETQYF.

This sequence joins TRBV4-1 and TRBJ2-7; 10 bases fit TRBD2. The trim removed 2 bases at V and 6 bases at J, leaving 7 bases unmatched. The CDR3 extends over 15 amino acids. The germline V gene has CDR1 MGHRA and CDR2 YSYEKL. CDR3 bases: TGCGCCAGCAGCCAATCTAGCGGGGGTTTCTGCGAGCAGTACTTC. As protein: CASSQSSGGFCEQYF.

This clonotype was seen only a few times. J is TRBJ2-7 and V is TRBV20-1; the D is unclear. CDR3 size: 15 residues. The germline V gene has CDR1 DFQATT and CDR2 SNEGSKA (reference sequence). V dropped 2 bases and J dropped 0 bases, with 14 bases sitting between them. Here the CDR3 DNA reads TGCAGTGCTAGACCCATGCAGGAAGCCTCCTACGAGCAGTACTTC. Its protein is CSARPMQEASYEQYF.

V and J are TRBV28 and TRBJ1-5; the D is unclear. CDR3 size: 14 residues. V dropped 2 bases and J dropped 3 bases, with 8 bases sitting between them. CDR1 and CDR2 (germline): MDHEN, SYDVKM. This CDR3 reads CASSLADPNQPQHF. The CDR3 DNA follows: TGTGCCAGCAGTTTAGCAGACCCCAATCAGCCCCAGCATTTT.

This clonotype was detected a few times. The chain employs TRBV29-1 and TRBJ1-2; 7 bases line up with TRBD1. CDR1 is SQVTM and CDR2 is ANQGSEA in the germline V gene. The CDR3 loop spans 11 amino acids. Unmatched junction bases numbered 6, after V lost 6 bases and J lost 8 bases. CDR3 sequence (DNA): TGCAGCGTACAGGGGAAGAGCGGCTACACCTTC. Amino acid sequence: CSVQGKSGYTF.

The chain combines TRBV6-4 with TRBJ1-2; the match to TRBD1 covers 7 bases. After removal of 7 bases from V and 5 bases from J, the junction contained 7 bases not matched to a gene. CDR1 MRHNA and CDR2 SNTAGT come from the germline V gene. This CDR3 is 13 amino acids long. CDR3 bases: TGTGCCAGCAATTCCGGGACAGATTATGGCTACACCTTC. It codes for CASNSGTDYGYTF.

A word on this clonotype: At one end, the junction sequence differs from germline, possibly due to a read error. The V call is TRBV20-1, the J call TRBJ2-6, with a weak D call TRBD1 (5 bases). Germline V gene data show CDR1 as DFQATT and CDR2 as SNEGSKA (reference sequence). This CDR3 has 14 amino acids. DNA for the CDR3: TGCAGTGCTAGCCAGAACTCTGGGGCCAACGTCCGGACTTTC. Protein: CSASQNSGANVRTF.

This chain uses TRBV20-1 with TRBJ2-5; D uncertain. Germline lookup yields CDR1 DFQATT and CDR2 SNEGSKA (reference sequence). The length of the CDR3 is 12 residues. V lost 3 bases, J lost 2 bases, and 7 bases lay in between. In nucleotides, the CDR3 is TGCAGTGCTAGGCTACTTCAAGAGACCCAGTACTTC. Encoded protein: CSARLLQETQYF.

This clonotype was seen repeatedly, ten times or more. The J gene is TRBJ1-1, the V gene TRBV7-9, with D maybe TRBD1 (5 bases). CDR3 length: 12 residues. From germline, CDR1 is SEHNR and CDR2 FQNEAQ (reference sequence). V lost 8 bases and J 4 bases, leaving 11 bases between the germline ends. The CDR3 region has the DNA TGTGCCAGCGGACGTGGGGGCACTGAAGCTTTCTTT. This encodes CASGRGGTEAFF.

A few counts support this clonotype. Because the CDR3's place on the DNA is in doubt, the DNA is left out and the CDR3 is given as listed by TCRdb. V gene TRBV29-1 combines with J gene TRBJ1-2; the table's D call of TRBD1 was not tested on the DNA. Germline CDR1 is SQVTM and CDR2 is ANQGSEA. Ends included, the CDR3 has 14 residues. The CDR3 loop reads CSVEPTGHSYGCTF.

The chain couples TRBV7-9 to TRBJ1-5, with a tentative D call TRBD1 (5 bases). CDR1 and CDR2 from the germline V gene are SEHNR and FQNEAQ (reference sequence). The CDR3 contains 13 residues. Trimming removed 8 bases at V and 4 bases at J, with 12 bases between. CDR3 DNA: TGTGCCAGCTGCCGGGACTTGAATCAGCCCCAGCATTTT. Protein sequence: CASCRDLNQPQHF.

V gene TRBV12-3 or TRBV12-4 combines with J gene TRBJ1-1; no clear D gene. The CDR3 extends over 13 amino acids. The ends were cut back, 4 bases at V and 11 bases at J, with 17 bases in the middle. CDR3 nucleotides: TGTGCCAGCAGTTGGGTAGATGATCGGAAGGCTTTCTTT. Its protein is CASSWVDDRKAFF.

This clonotype was observed a handful of times. The chain carries TRBV20-1 and TRBJ2-7; 8 nucleotides align to TRBD2. The length of the CDR3 is 14 residues. Germline CDR1 and CDR2: DFQATT and SNEGSKA (reference sequence). The V gene end was trimmed by 5 bases and the J gene end by 2 bases; junction bases not matched to a gene: 8. CDR3 DNA: TGCAGTGCTTTTCAGCGGGGGCCCACCTACGAGCAGTACTTC. Its protein product is CSAFQRGPTYEQYF.

The chain carries TRBV11-2 and TRBJ2-7, with TRBD2 as a possible D gene (5 bases). The CDR3 sequence is 14 residues long. V was trimmed by 2 bases and J by 4 bases, leaving 12 bases between them. Germline CDR1 and CDR2: SGHAT and FQNNGV. The chain's CDR3 is CASSLTNGKYEQYF. CDR3 nucleotides: TGTGCCAGCAGCTTAACGAACGGGAAATACGAGCAGTACTTC.